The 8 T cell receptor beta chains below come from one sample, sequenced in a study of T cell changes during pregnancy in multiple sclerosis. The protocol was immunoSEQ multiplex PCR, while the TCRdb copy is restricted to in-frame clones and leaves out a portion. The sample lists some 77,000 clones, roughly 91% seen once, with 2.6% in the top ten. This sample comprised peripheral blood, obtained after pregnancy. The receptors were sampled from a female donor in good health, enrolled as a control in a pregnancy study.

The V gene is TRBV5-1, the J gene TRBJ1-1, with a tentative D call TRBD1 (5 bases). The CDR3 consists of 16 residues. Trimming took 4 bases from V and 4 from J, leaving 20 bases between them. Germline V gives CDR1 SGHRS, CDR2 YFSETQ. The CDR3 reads CASSRSSRGGPTEAFF. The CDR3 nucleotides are TGCGCCAGCAGCCGATCCTCTCGCGGGGGACCCACTGAAGCTTTCTTT.

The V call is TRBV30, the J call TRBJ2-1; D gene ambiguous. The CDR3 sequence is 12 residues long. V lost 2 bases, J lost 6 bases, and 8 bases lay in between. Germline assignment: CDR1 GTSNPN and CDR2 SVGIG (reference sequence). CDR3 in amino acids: CAWSRVLNEQFF. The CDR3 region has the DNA TGTGCCTGGAGTCGCGTTCTCAATGAGCAGTTCTTC.

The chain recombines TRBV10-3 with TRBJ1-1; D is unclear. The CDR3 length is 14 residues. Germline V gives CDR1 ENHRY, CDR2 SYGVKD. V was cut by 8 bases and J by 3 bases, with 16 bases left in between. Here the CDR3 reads CAIRKSSGYTEAFF. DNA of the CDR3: TGTGCCATCCGGAAGTCGTCGGGATACACTGAAGCTTTCTTT.

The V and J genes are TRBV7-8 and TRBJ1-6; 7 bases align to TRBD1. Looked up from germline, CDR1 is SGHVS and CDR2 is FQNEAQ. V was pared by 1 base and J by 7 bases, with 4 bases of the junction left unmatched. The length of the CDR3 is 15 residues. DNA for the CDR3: TGTGCCAGCAGCTTAGTGGGGACAGAAAATTCACCCCTCCACTTT. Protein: CASSLVGTENSPLHF. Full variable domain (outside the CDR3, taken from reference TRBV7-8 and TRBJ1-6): GAGVSQSPRYKVAKRGQDVALRCDPISGHVSLFWYQQALGQGPEFLTYFQNEAQLDKSGLPSDRFFAERPEGSVSTLKIQRTQQEDSAVYLCASSLVGTENSPLHFGNGTRLTVT.

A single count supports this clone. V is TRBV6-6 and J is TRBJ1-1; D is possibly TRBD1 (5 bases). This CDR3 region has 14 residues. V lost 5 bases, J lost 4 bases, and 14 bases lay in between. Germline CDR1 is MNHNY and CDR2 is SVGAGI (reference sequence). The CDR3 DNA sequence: TGTGCCAGCAGTCTGGGGGGGGAAGGCACTGAAGCTTTCTTT. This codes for CASSLGGEGTEAFF.

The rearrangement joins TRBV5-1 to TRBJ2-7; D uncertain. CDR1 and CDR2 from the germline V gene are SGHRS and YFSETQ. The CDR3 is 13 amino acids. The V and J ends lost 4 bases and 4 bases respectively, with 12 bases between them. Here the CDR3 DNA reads TGCGCCAGCAGCCCCTCCCCGCAGTACGAGCAGTACTTC. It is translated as CASSPSPQYEQYF.

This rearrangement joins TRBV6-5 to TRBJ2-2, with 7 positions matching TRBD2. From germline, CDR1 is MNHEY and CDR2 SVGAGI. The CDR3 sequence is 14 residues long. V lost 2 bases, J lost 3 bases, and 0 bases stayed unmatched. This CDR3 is CASSYGGDTGELFF. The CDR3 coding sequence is TGTGCCAGCAGTTACGGGGGGGACACCGGGGAGCTGTTTTTT.

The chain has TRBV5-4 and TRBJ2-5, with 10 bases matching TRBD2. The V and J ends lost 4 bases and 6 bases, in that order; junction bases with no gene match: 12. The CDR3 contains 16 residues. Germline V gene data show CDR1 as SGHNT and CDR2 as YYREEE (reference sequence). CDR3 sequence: CASSQGQREGPKTQYF. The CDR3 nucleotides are TGTGCCAGCAGCCAAGGACAGCGGGAGGGCCCGAAGACCCAGTACTTC.